The 31 T cell receptor beta chains below come from one sample, sequenced in a study of immune evolution from preneoplasia to lung adenocarcinoma. The assay was immunoSEQ multiplex PCR, and TCRdb's table has in-frame clones only and misses some. Of some 2,600 clones listed, 80% to 85% were seen once; the top ten hold less than 6%. The sample taken for sequencing was FFPE invasive lung adenocarcinoma tissue. These receptors all stem from a person aged 55-80 years with invasive lung adenocarcinoma.

The rearrangement joins TRBV6-5 to TRBJ2-1; a possible D gene is TRBD2 (6 bases). V lost 2 bases, J lost 4 bases, and 15 bases lay in between. Germline lookup yields CDR1 MNHEY and CDR2 SVGAGI. The CDR3 length is 16 residues. For the CDR3, the DNA is TGTGCCAGCAGTTACCTCTCCGGGGGTCGTTACAATGAGCAGTTCTTC. As protein: CASSYLSGGRYNEQFF.

Details on this clone: A read error may produce the germline difference seen at one junction end. This rearrangement joins TRBV5-1 to TRBJ2-7; a weak D match, TRBD2 (6 bases). The germline V gene has CDR1 SGHRS and CDR2 YFSETQ. This CDR3 has 13 residues. The CDR3 DNA sequence: TGCTCCAGCGCGGAAAGTTCGGGACTCGAGCAGTACTTC. Translation: CSSAESSGLEQYF.

This sequence joins TRBV5-4 and TRBJ2-3, with D possibly matching TRBD1 (6 bases). The CDR3 sequence is 14 residues long. From germline, CDR1 is SGHNT and CDR2 YYREEE (reference sequence). Trimming took off 4 bases at V and 2 bases at J, with 11 bases between the two ends. Written as DNA, the CDR3 is TGTGCCAGCAGCCCAGGGGCCCTCACAGATACGCAGTATTTT. Its protein is CASSPGALTDTQYF.

This sequence joins TRBV5-6 and TRBJ1-2; 12 bases map to TRBD1. The V and J ends lost 4 bases and 7 bases, in that order; junction bases with no gene match: 8. The germline V gene has CDR1 SGHDT and CDR2 YYEEEE. This CDR3 is built from 15 residues. The CDR3 protein is CASSPPGQGAVGYTF. The CDR3 DNA sequence: TGTGCCAGCAGCCCCCCGGGACAGGGGGCTGTTGGCTACACCTTC.

The V and J genes are TRBV28 and TRBJ1-5; TRBD1 might be the D (6 bases). The length of the CDR3 is 16 residues. Trimming stripped 6 bases from V and 1 base from J, with 16 bases between. Germline CDR1 is MDHEN and CDR2 is SYDVKM. CDR3 region: CASSLGGARSNQPQHF. In nucleotides, the CDR3 is TGTGCCAGCAGCCTGGGGGGGGCGCGAAGCAATCAGCCCCAGCATTTT.

This clone was recorded only once. The gene calls are TRBV29-1 and TRBJ2-7; TRBD1 matches 10 bases. The CDR3 totals 15 residues. CDR1 SQVTM and CDR2 ANQGSEA come from the germline V gene. The J segment lost 3 bases and the V segment lost 0 bases, leaving 5 bases of the junction unmatched. CDR3 region: CSVEDQDRGFYEQYF. In nucleotides, the CDR3 is TGCAGCGTTGAAGATCAGGACAGGGGGTTCTACGAGCAGTACTTC.

V is TRBV11-1 and J is TRBJ2-7, with 7 positions matching TRBD2. With 1 base clipped from V and 3 bases from J, the junction kept 9 bases outside the gene matches. CDR1 is SGHAT, CDR2 FQDESV, per germline (reference sequence). CDR3 size: 16 residues. CDR3 coding DNA: TGTGCCAGCAGCTTAGATTGGGGGGGATACGACTACGAGCAGTACTTC. Translation: CASSLDWGGYDYEQYF.

The chain uses TRBV28 and TRBJ2-6; D is uncertain. Germline lookup yields CDR1 MDHEN and CDR2 SYDVKM. The CDR3 has 16 amino acids. V gave up 2 bases and J gave up 0 bases, with 8 bases separating them. The CDR3 region has the DNA TGTGCCAGCAGTTTACAGGAATCCTCTGGGGCCAACGTCCTGACTTTC. Translated, it gives CASSLQESSGANVLTF.

The rearrangement uses TRBV7-3 and TRBJ2-2, with a tentative D call TRBD1 (5 bases). The V gene lost 3 bases and the J gene lost 2 bases, with 22 bases spanning the gap. This CDR3 comprises 19 residues. Germline values: CDR1 SGHTA, CDR2 FQGTGA. The CDR3: CASSLIGKGRRSNTGELFF. The CDR3 DNA sequence: TGTGCCAGCAGCTTGATAGGCAAGGGGCGGCGGAGTAACACCGGGGAGCTGTTTTTT.

The chain joins TRBV28 to TRBJ1-5; D is unclear. The germline V and J ends were trimmed by 6 bases and 6 bases, with 12 bases remaining between them. Per germline, CDR1 MDHEN and CDR2 SYDVKM. The CDR3 has 13 residues. The CDR3 spells CASRLNLAQPQHF. In DNA, the CDR3 is TGTGCCAGCAGGTTAAACCTGGCTCAGCCCCAGCATTTT.

This chain connects TRBV4-1 to TRBJ2-5, with TRBD1 matching 10 bases. Germline CDR1 is MGHRA and CDR2 is YSYEKL. There are 14 residues in the CDR3. The junction had 1 base not matched to a gene; V was cut back by 1 base and J by 5 bases. CDR3 sequence (DNA): TGCGCCAGCAGCCAAGGACAGGGGGCTGAGACCCAGTACTTC. The encoded protein is CASSQGQGAETQYF.

Regarding this clone: Germline is not matched at one junction end, which may reflect a read error. The chain recombines TRBV5-1 with TRBJ2-7, with D maybe TRBD2 (5 bases). CDR1 and CDR2 (germline): SGHRS, YFSETQ. CDR3 length: 13 amino acids. The CDR3 is CSSRSLAGYEQYF. DNA of the CDR3: TGCTCCAGCAGGAGTCTTGCGGGTTACGAGCAGTACTTC.

The rearrangement joins TRBV6-1 to TRBJ1-4, with D unclear. The CDR3 has 16 amino acids. Looked up from germline, CDR1 is MNHNS and CDR2 is SASEGT. With 0 bases removed from V and 8 bases from J, the gap between germline ends came to 16 bases. CDR3 bases: TGTGCCAGCAGTGAAGCTGGAGAGGATTTTAGGGAAAAACTGTTTTTT. Encoded protein: CASSEAGEDFREKLFF.

This chain links TRBV9 with TRBJ1-3, with D maybe TRBD1 (5 bases). There are 15 residues in the CDR3. V lost 0 bases and J 2 bases, leaving 9 bases between the germline ends. Germline loops: CDR1 SGDLS, CDR2 YYNGEE. The CDR3 DNA follows: TGTGCCAGCAGCGTAGCTTGGGGGGCTGGAAACACCATATATTTT. The encoded protein is CASSVAWGAGNTIYF.

This chain connects TRBV5-4 to TRBJ1-1; D is perhaps TRBD1 (6 bases). This CDR3 spans 14 amino acids. Germline assignment: CDR1 SGHNT and CDR2 YYREEE (reference sequence). V was pared by 4 bases and J by 4 bases, with 14 bases between. The CDR3 DNA sequence: TGTGCCAGCAGCAGACAGGATGTGTCCACTGAAGCTTTCTTT. It yields the protein CASSRQDVSTEAFF.

J is TRBJ1-1 and V is TRBV19; D is possibly TRBD1 (6 bases). Germline values: CDR1 LNHDA, CDR2 SQIVND (reference sequence). There are 14 residues in the CDR3. The V gene lost 4 bases and the J gene lost 4 bases, with 13 bases spanning the gap. The CDR3 reads CASSSQGRLTEAFF. The CDR3 DNA reads TGTGCCAGTAGTAGCCAGGGGCGGCTCACTGAAGCTTTCTTT.

The rearrangement links TRBV29-1 to TRBJ1-2, with 11 bases that match TRBD1. Germline V gene lookup returns CDR1 SQVTM and CDR2 ANQGSEA. Trimming took 2 bases from V and 7 from J; bases not matched to a gene: 9. This CDR3 contains 15 residues. The CDR3 loop is CSVELYGQGASGYTF. The CDR3 DNA follows: TGCAGCGTTGAATTATACGGACAGGGGGCTAGTGGCTACACCTTC.

This chain joins TRBV5-6 and TRBJ1-1; D ambiguous. This CDR3 contains 12 residues. CDR1 is SGHDT and CDR2 is YYEEEE in the germline V gene. V lost 1 base, J lost 7 bases, and 8 bases lay in between. CDR3 protein: CASSLYEYEAFF. In nucleotides, the CDR3 is TGTGCCAGCAGCTTGTATGAGTATGAAGCTTTCTTT.

The chain links TRBV28 to TRBJ2-5; possible D gene TRBD2, 7 bases. V shed 7 bases and J shed 4 bases, with 16 bases lying between them. CDR1 and CDR2 (germline): MDHEN, SYDVKM. The CDR3 runs to 14 residues. The CDR3 DNA reads TGTGCCAGCAACAACCGGGGGGCTAGAGAGACCCAGTACTTC. It specifies CASNNRGARETQYF.

The chain carries TRBV7-9 and TRBJ2-1; 7 nucleotides agree with TRBD1. Trimming took 5 bases from V and 5 from J; bases not matched to a gene: 9. The germline gives CDR1 SEHNR, CDR2 FQNEAQ (reference sequence). There are 15 residues in the CDR3. CDR3 residues: CASSPGQLPDNEQFF. The CDR3 coding sequence is TGTGCCAGCAGCCCGGGACAGCTACCAGACAATGAGCAGTTCTTC.

The chain carries TRBV10-3 and TRBJ2-5; a possible D gene is TRBD1 (5 bases). The CDR3 runs 12 residues. Per the germline V gene, CDR1 is ENHRY and CDR2 is SYGVKD. Deletions cut 2 bases from V and 11 bases from J, with 12 bases between. The CDR3 loop is CAISEAGQEQYF. The CDR3 DNA reads TGTGCCATCAGTGAGGCTGGACAAGAGCAGTACTTC.

The J gene is TRBJ2-6, the V gene TRBV30; 9 nucleotides match TRBD2. Germline trimming cut 5 bases from V and 0 bases from J; bases unmatched to any gene: 5. The germline CDR1 and CDR2 sequences are GTSNPN and SVGIG (reference sequence). The CDR3 runs to 16 residues. The CDR3 region is CAWGGLALSGANVLTF. CDR3 DNA sequence: TGTGCCTGGGGGGGACTAGCACTCTCTGGGGCCAACGTCCTGACTTTC.

The V call is TRBV29-1, the J call TRBJ1-2, with 10 nucleotides matching TRBD1. Germline V gives CDR1 SQVTM, CDR2 ANQGSEA. V was pared by 3 bases and J by 8 bases, with 9 bases of the junction left unmatched. This CDR3 is 14 amino acids long. The DNA for the CDR3 is TGCAGCGTTGATCCAGGGACAGGGGTGGGCGGCTACACCTTC. Its protein is CSVDPGTGVGGYTF.

Here the CDR3 DNA reads TGTGCCAGTAGTCCCAGGACTAGCGGGAGCCACGAGCAGTACTTC. Its protein is CASSPRTSGSHEQYF. The chain joins TRBV19 to TRBJ2-7; 13 bases are shared with TRBD2. Trimming cost V 5 bases and J 5 bases; bases outside gene matches: 6. The germline V gene encodes CDR1 LNHDA and CDR2 SQIVND (reference sequence). There are 15 residues in the CDR3.

This clone appeared a few times. The V and J genes are TRBV28 and TRBJ1-5; no firm D call. The CDR3 runs 12 residues. Between the trimmed V and J ends, which lost 1 base and 7 bases, there was a span of 5 bases. The germline V gene encodes CDR1 MDHEN and CDR2 SYDVKM. CDR3: CASSLLGQPQHF. The DNA of the CDR3 is TGTGCCAGCAGTTTATTAGGCCAGCCCCAGCATTTT.

The chain joins TRBV28 to TRBJ1-2; the D gene is possibly TRBD1 (5 bases). Looked up from germline, CDR1 is MDHEN and CDR2 is SYDVKM. The CDR3 sequence is 13 residues long. The V and J ends lost 4 bases and 4 bases respectively, with 10 bases between them. CDR3 amino acids: CASSYRGGYGYTF. CDR3 DNA sequence: TGTGCCAGCAGTTATCGGGGGGGCTATGGCTACACCTTC.

J is TRBJ2-5 and V is TRBV20-1, with D hard to call. Looked up from germline, CDR1 is DFQATT and CDR2 is SNEGSKA (reference sequence). V was trimmed by 3 bases and J by 5 bases, leaving 7 bases between them. The CDR3 loop spans 11 amino acids. In DNA, the CDR3 is TGCAGTGCTAGTGGGTTGGAGACCCAGTACTTC. Translated: CSASGLETQYF.

V usage is TRBV2 and J usage is TRBJ1-4; D possibly corresponds to TRBD1 (5 bases). The CDR3 length is 14 residues. V shed 4 bases and J shed 8 bases, with 14 bases lying between them. In germline, CDR1 is SNHLY, CDR2 FYNNEI. For the CDR3, the DNA is TGTGCCAGCAGTGGACAGAGTTCCAGGGAAAAACTGTTTTTT. Protein: CASSGQSSREKLFF. Looking up the rest from reference TRBV2 and TRBJ1-4 gives the full variable domain: EPEVTQTPSHQVTQMGQEVILRCVPISNHLYFYWYRQILGQKVEFLVSFYNNEISEKSEIFDDQFSVERPDGSNFTLKIRSTKLEDSAMYFCASSGQSSREKLFFGSGTQLSVL.

This chain joins TRBV19 and TRBJ2-6; D remains unclear. The CDR3 covers 15 residues. Trimming pared 3 bases from V and 0 bases from J, leaving 6 bases between. Germline CDR1 reads LNHDA; CDR2 reads SQIVND (reference sequence). CDR3 region: CASSIGISGANVLTF. In DNA form, the CDR3 reads TGTGCCAGTAGTATTGGAATCTCTGGGGCCAACGTCCTGACTTTC.

The V gene is TRBV7-8, the J gene TRBJ1-2; a possible D gene is TRBD1 (5 bases). The CDR3 has 13 residues. Germline CDR1 reads SGHVS; CDR2 reads FQNEAQ. Trimming stripped 1 base from V and 8 bases from J, with 11 bases between. This chain's CDR3 is CASSLEQGWGYTF. CDR3 DNA: TGTGCCAGCAGCTTAGAGCAGGGCTGGGGCTACACCTTC.

The genes are TRBV7-6 and TRBJ1-2; D not certain. The CDR3 loop spans 14 amino acids. V shed 3 bases and J shed 5 bases, with 13 bases lying between them. The V gene's germline CDR1 is SGHVS and CDR2 FNYEAQ. CDR3 region: CASSLDPTTYGYTF. CDR3 DNA: TGTGCCAGCAGCTTGGATCCAACTACTTATGGCTACACCTTC.